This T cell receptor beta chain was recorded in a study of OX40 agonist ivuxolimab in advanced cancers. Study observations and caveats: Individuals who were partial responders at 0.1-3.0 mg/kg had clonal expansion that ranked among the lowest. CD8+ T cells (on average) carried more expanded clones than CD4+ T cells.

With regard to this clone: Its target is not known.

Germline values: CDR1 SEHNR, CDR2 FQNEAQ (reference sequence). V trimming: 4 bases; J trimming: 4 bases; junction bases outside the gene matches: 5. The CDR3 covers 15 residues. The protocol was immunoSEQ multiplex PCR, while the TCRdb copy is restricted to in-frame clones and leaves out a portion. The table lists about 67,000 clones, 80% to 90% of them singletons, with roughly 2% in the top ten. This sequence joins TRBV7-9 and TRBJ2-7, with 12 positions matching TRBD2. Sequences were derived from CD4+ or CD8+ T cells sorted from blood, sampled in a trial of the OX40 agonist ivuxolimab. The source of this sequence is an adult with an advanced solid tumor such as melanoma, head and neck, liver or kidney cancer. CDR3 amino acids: CASSYDTSGGYEQYF. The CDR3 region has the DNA TGTGCCAGCAGCTACGACACTAGCGGGGGGTACGAGCAGTACTTC.